This T cell receptor (beta chain) originates from a study of T cell responses to AZD1222 COVID-19 vaccine. Points on this clone: Its antigen is currently unknown.

Sequenced by immunoSEQ multiplex PCR; TCRdb stores in-frame clones only, minus some. The repertoire holds 150,000 or so clones, with 90% as singletons. V shed 4 bases and J shed 6 bases, with 16 bases lying between them. Germline V gene sequence: CDR1 LGHDT, CDR2 YNNKEL (reference sequence). This CDR3 spans 15 amino acids. Study outcomes and limitations: Repertoires were obtained only post-peak T cell response. At 160-218 and 743-854, vaccine-associated CD4 TCRs were dominant, and they spanned spike. Baseline seropositives among AZD1222 recipients totaled only five to seven.

V is TRBV3-1 (or the pseudogene TRBV3-2) and J is TRBJ2-1; D is uncertain. Sequencing used peripheral blood, obtained on day 0 of AZD1222 vaccination. This receptor was taken from an adult in good health. Written as DNA, the CDR3 is TGTGCCAGCAGCCCCCCGAGACGGGCGGTCAATGAGCAGTTCTTC. As protein: CASSPPRRAVNEQFF.